These 16 T cell receptor beta chains came from one sample sequenced in a study of control samples from healthy donors and cancer patients. Sequenced by immunoSEQ multiplex PCR; TCRdb stores in-frame clones only, minus some. Here the sample spans tens of thousands of clones, about 88% being singletons. Source material: blood. Receptors originate from a man in his fifties or sixties in good health.

The chain links TRBV11-2 to TRBJ2-7; possible D gene TRBD2, 6 bases. Germline-derived CDR1 and CDR2 are SGHAT and FQNNGV. The CDR3 sequence is 15 residues long. Trimming cost V 1 base and J 3 bases, with 13 bases left between them. The CDR3 is CASSLVPGEVYEQYF. In DNA, the CDR3 is TGTGCCAGCAGCTTAGTCCCGGGGGAAGTCTACGAGCAGTACTTC.

The rearrangement links TRBV6-6 to TRBJ1-5, with D perhaps TRBD1 (6 bases). The V and J ends lost 5 bases and 0 bases respectively, with 11 bases between them. Germline-derived CDR1 and CDR2 are MNHNY and SVGAGI (reference sequence). This CDR3 has 15 amino acids. The chain's CDR3 is CASSDAGASNQPQHF. CDR3 DNA sequence: TGTGCCAGCAGTGACGCAGGGGCTAGCAATCAGCCCCAGCATTTT.

The chain employs TRBV12-5 and TRBJ2-1; 10 bases agree with TRBD2. Germline V CDR1 and CDR2: LGHNT, FRNRAP. V gave up 2 bases and J gave up 9 bases; unmatched junction bases: 4. CDR3 length: 14 amino acids. CDR3 sequence: CASGLRLAGGEQFF. In DNA, the CDR3 is TGTGCTAGTGGTTTGAGACTAGCGGGTGGTGAGCAGTTCTTC.

This chain joins TRBV7-9 and TRBJ1-4, with a possible D match to TRBD1 (5 bases). From germline, CDR1 is SEHNR and CDR2 FQNEAQ (reference sequence). The CDR3 loop spans 17 amino acids. The V and J ends lost 1 base and 4 bases respectively, with 16 bases between them. CDR3 coding DNA: TGTGCCAGCAGCTTAGGCCGGGACGCATCGGGTAATGAAAAACTGTTTTTT. Translated: CASSLGRDASGNEKLFF. The entire variable domain, with the rest obtained from reference TRBV7-9 and TRBJ1-4, is as follows: DTGVSQNPRHKITKRGQNVTFRCDPISEHNRLYWYRQTLGQGPEFLTYFQNEAQLEKSRLLSDRFSAERPKGSFSTLEIQRTEQGDSAMYLCASSLGRDASGNEKLFFGSGTQLSVL.

The chain is built from TRBV20-1 and TRBJ1-2, with D perhaps TRBD1 (5 bases). Germline CDR1 reads DFQATT; CDR2 reads SNEGSKA (reference sequence). The CDR3 extends over 11 amino acids. The CDR3 region has the DNA TGCCGTGGGGCTGAGACTCATGGCTACACCTTC. It codes for CRGAETHGYTF.

The V and J genes are TRBV21-1 and TRBJ1-4. TRBV21-1 is shown as a pseudogene. The length of the CDR3 is 18 residues. The CDR3 nucleotides read TGTGCCAGCCACGATGGCATATCCAACACCTCTGGGGATGAAAAACTGTTTTTT. Encoded protein: CASHDGISNTSGDEKLFF.

V and J are TRBV23-1 and TRBJ2-2; the match to TRBD2 covers 8 bases. TRBV23-1 is marked as an open reading frame, function uncertain. The junction had 17 bases not matched to a gene; V was cut back by 6 bases and J by 5 bases. This CDR3 is 18 amino acids long. The CDR3 DNA sequence: TGCGCCAGCAGCCCTCACGCCCCGGGGGGGGACGGAACCGGGGAGCTGTTTTTT. This sequence encodes CASSPHAPGGDGTGELFF.

V and J are TRBV4-3 and TRBJ1-5; D call uncertain. Germline-derived CDR1 and CDR2 are LGHNA and YSLEER. The CDR3 has 15 amino acids. Trimming left V 0 bases short and J 4 bases short, with 10 bases between. In nucleotides, the CDR3 is TGCGCCAGCAGCCAAGATGGAGACATTAATCAGCCCCAGCATTTT. Its translation is CASSQDGDINQPQHF.

The gene calls are TRBV2 and TRBJ1-5; D ambiguous. Germline CDR1 is SNHLY and CDR2 is FYNNEI. V dropped 9 bases and J dropped 5 bases, with 14 bases sitting between them. This CDR3 has 13 residues. The CDR3 loop is CASSTSMYQPQHF. For the CDR3, the DNA is TGTGCCAGTTCCACCTCGATGTATCAGCCCCAGCATTTT.

The V call is TRBV24-1, the J call TRBJ2-7; D remains ambiguous. V lost 0 bases, J lost 4 bases, and 15 bases lay in between. Germline CDR1 reads KGHDR; CDR2 reads SFDVKD. The CDR3 extends over 16 amino acids. In DNA, the CDR3 is TGTGCCACCAGTGATTTGGGACGGTCCTACCAATACGAGCAGTACTTC. This encodes CATSDLGRSYQYEQYF.

V is TRBV19 and J is TRBJ2-7; TRBD1 matches at 9 bases. Germline-derived CDR1 and CDR2 are LNHDA and SQIVND (reference sequence). After removal of 4 bases from V and 3 bases from J, the junction contained 1 base not matched to a gene. The CDR3 loop spans 13 amino acids. This chain's CDR3 is CASSRTGDYEQYF. CDR3 DNA: TGTGCCAGTAGTAGGACAGGGGACTACGAGCAGTACTTC.

The chain links TRBV30 to TRBJ2-3; 8 bases are a match to TRBD1. Germline V gives CDR1 GTSNPN, CDR2 SVGIG (reference sequence). The CDR3 runs 15 residues. Losses at the gene ends were 1 base for V and 0 bases for J; bases not matched to a gene: 3. CDR3 sequence (DNA): TGTGCCTGGAGTGCGACAGGGGCTAGCACAGATACGCAGTATTTT. Its protein is CAWSATGASTDTQYF.

This clone has a single count. V is TRBV19 and J is TRBJ1-2; D perhaps matches TRBD1 (6 bases). The germline V gene encodes CDR1 LNHDA and CDR2 SQIVND (reference sequence). The ends were cut back, 2 bases at V and 7 bases at J, with 20 bases in the middle. This CDR3 is 16 amino acids long. The CDR3 reads CASSILRGMGFGGYTF. The CDR3, as DNA: TGTGCCAGTAGTATACTGAGGGGGATGGGTTTCGGTGGCTACACCTTC.

The rearrangement joins TRBV5-8 to TRBJ2-7; no firm D call. Germline loops: CDR1 SGHTS, CDR2 YDEGEE. V was trimmed by 0 bases and J by 1 base, leaving 5 bases between them. The CDR3 covers 13 residues. CDR3 DNA sequence: TGTGCCAGCAGCTTGGTACAGTCCTACGAGCAGTACTTC. As protein: CASSLVQSYEQYF.

The J gene is TRBJ1-1, the V gene TRBV5-1; tentative D call: TRBD1 (5 bases). The CDR3 runs 16 residues. Germline loops: CDR1 SGHRS, CDR2 YFSETQ. The V and J ends lost 3 bases and 3 bases respectively, with 18 bases between them. The chain's CDR3 is CASSSRVGGSYTEAFF. The CDR3 DNA sequence: TGCGCCAGCAGCTCCAGGGTGGGTGGTAGTTACACTGAAGCTTTCTTT.

The chain is built from TRBV5-8 and TRBJ2-7; D uncertain. The germline CDR1 and CDR2 sequences are SGHTS and YDEGEE. This CDR3 is 15 amino acids long. The V and J ends lost 4 bases and 5 bases respectively, with 19 bases between them. The CDR3 nucleotides are TGTGCCAGCAGCCCCTCTCTGGGCGGAATCCACGAGCAGTACTTC. Translation gives CASSPSLGGIHEQYF.